The present T cell receptor beta chain was sequenced within a study of brain T cells in children with intractable seizures (TCRdb year 2021). Background on the whole study: A NanoString immunology panel was first used to screen resected brain tissue from about 56 pediatric epilepsy surgery cases for immune gene transcripts. Among the roughly twelve selected surgery cases, pre-surgery blood was additionally sequenced for eight, leaving four cases with brain tissue only.

The immunoSEQ assay was used to generate TCR beta chain sequences from genomic DNA. The paper's data handling went like this. Any CDR3 sequence that did not begin with the conserved framework cysteine at position 104 was removed by hand. To get clonality, the normalized Shannon's Diversity Index was subtracted from one, giving values from 0 (maximal diversity) to 1 (oligoclonal). To check whether a given CDR3 had different frequencies in two samples, for example brain versus blood, chi-squared comparison-of-proportions tests were used. Public clonotypes were found through immuneACCESS searches, while the VDJdb browser was used to judge similarity to known antiviral clonotypes. Entries here come from immuneACCESS through TCRdb and include only in-frame sequences with V and J called. Some clones fail to appear in such tables; in the studies checked, an unresolved V gene covers under half of the shortfall, and the cause of the remainder is unknown. V and J calls and clone size are those listed in that table; D and trimming were worked out from the DNA. This sample holds 50,000 to 80,000 clones; more than 95% were observed only once. Together, the top ten hold 0.3% to 0.45% of the sample.

The sample's time point label, in plain terms: resected brain tissue, or blood drawn just prior to surgery. The surgery cases showing the highest brain T cell transcript signatures were chosen for TCR beta chain sequencing of brain tissue and, when available, of blood. Before surgery, patients had received at least one anti-epileptic drug. The TCR-sequenced patients were children whose drug-resistant epilepsy was caused by tuberous sclerosis complex, focal cortical dysplasia, Rasmussen encephalitis or hemimegalencephaly. Blood was drawn right before the epilepsy surgery. Bulk genomic DNA was extracted from unsorted brain tissue and whole blood with the Monarch genomic DNA purification kit. The research as a whole found: Because sequencing depth was different between pre-surgery and post-surgery blood, clones absent from the pre-surgery sample may reflect undersampling. Viral specificity was inferred only from CDR3 sequence similarity, and patients' HCMV serostatus was unknown.

As for this clone: No antigen is known for it. Within one base of it there is no much larger clone, and no base qualities were kept.

Germline trimming amounts to 5 bases on V and 3 bases on J, with 5 as the count of junction bases outside the gene matches. From a lookup of the germline V gene, CDR1 and CDR2 are SGHTA and FQGNSA. Reading from cysteine to phenylalanine, the CDR3 counts 15 amino acids. Only the CDR3 portion is preserved as DNA: 45 bases, with reading frame beginning at the first base. This chain joins TRBV7-2 to TRBJ2-1; 9 central nucleotides agree with TRBD1. The material was peripheral blood, obtained at surgery. This receptor was taken from a boy in the first two years of life with focal cortical dysplasia and intractable seizures. At the DNA level, the sequence is TGTGCCAGCAGCCCTGACAGGGGGGACTACAATGAGCAGTTCTTC. This is translated as CASSPDRGDYNEQFF.